These 22 T cell receptor beta chains were sequenced from one sample in a study of T cell repertoires in cytomegalovirus infection. What these receptors recognize is not known. TCRdb passed the reads through MiXCR, listing each CDR3 protein once. The sample records about 500,000 distinct CDR3 sequences, around 35% being singletons. The input for sequencing was cultured PBMCs, taken from culture after CMV antigen stimulation. The receptor set was obtained from a human donor in good health (CMV status not recorded). Some clones in this sample may be carry-over from other donors' samples.

V and J are TRBV7-2 and TRBJ2-7, with 8 nucleotides matching TRBD2. The CDR3 is 15 amino acids. The V segment lost 5 bases and the J segment 2 bases; nucleotides outside the gene matches: 8. Germline values: CDR1 SGHTA, CDR2 FQGNSA. In nucleotides, the CDR3 is TGTGCCAGCAGCCTAACTAGCGGAGGTGCCTACGAGCAGTACTTC. It specifies CASSLTSGGAYEQYF.

This clonotype was seen many times. The rearrangement joins TRBV7-2 to TRBJ2-7, with D possibly TRBD2 on 6 matching bases. CDR3 length: 12 residues. V lost 3 bases to trimming and J lost 7 bases, with 10 bases between them. Germline CDR1 is SGHTA and CDR2 is FQGNSA. CDR3 nucleotides: TGTGCCAGCAGCTTCCCCGGAGGGGAGCAGTACTTC. It encodes CASSFPGGEQYF.

This rearrangement joins TRBV7-9 to TRBJ2-7, with D perhaps matching TRBD2 (6 bases). The CDR3 contains 13 residues. V was shortened by 5 bases and J by 7 bases, with 15 bases between the two germline ends. Germline assignment: CDR1 SEHNR and CDR2 FQNEAQ (reference sequence). The CDR3 is CASSLGAGKEQYF. As DNA, the CDR3 is TGTGCCAGCAGCCTAGGGGCGGGGAAGGAGCAGTACTTC. The whole variable domain, filled in from reference TRBV7-9 and TRBJ2-7, reads DTGVSQNPRHKITKRGQNVTFRCDPISEHNRLYWYRQTLGQGPEFLTYFQNEAQLEKSRLLSDRFSAERPKGSFSTLEIQRTEQGDSAMYLCASSLGAGKEQYFGPGTRLTVT.

The sample holds a few counts of this clonotype. V is TRBV24-1 and J is TRBJ2-2; TRBD1 matches at 7 bases. The ends lost 7 bases at V and 1 base at J; junction bases unmatched: 17. The CDR3 loop spans 19 amino acids. Germline V gene data show CDR1 as KGHDR and CDR2 as SFDVKD. CDR3 DNA: TGTGCCACCAGCGCCCGACAGGGATCCCTCTGGGTGAACACCGGGGAGCTGTTTTTT. Its translation: CATSARQGSLWVNTGELFF.

The chain employs TRBV7-2 and TRBJ1-4; weak D call: TRBD1 (5 bases). The germline gives CDR1 SGHTA, CDR2 FQGNSA. The CDR3 spans 15 residues. The ends were cut back, 5 bases at V and 4 bases at J, with 14 bases in the middle. As DNA, the CDR3 is TGTGCCAGCAGCCCCTCAGGGTTTTTTAATGAAAAACTGTTTTTT. It specifies CASSPSGFFNEKLFF.

The CDR3 coding sequence is TGTGCCAGCAGCTTTCGTAGCGGGAGCGAGAATGAGCAGTTCTTC. This gives the protein CASSFRSGSENEQFF. This chain joins TRBV7-9 and TRBJ2-1; 9 nucleotides align to TRBD2. J lost 7 bases, V lost 3 bases, and 7 bases had no gene match. The germline CDR1 and CDR2 sequences are SEHNR and FQNEAQ (reference sequence). The CDR3 spans 15 residues.

This clonotype was observed a few times. This rearrangement joins TRBV20-1 to TRBJ2-1, with 7 bases lining up with TRBD2. The V and J ends lost 4 bases and 6 bases, in that order; junction bases with no gene match: 18. Germline loops: CDR1 DFQATT, CDR2 SNEGSKA (reference sequence). The CDR3 runs to 17 residues. DNA for the CDR3: TGCAGTGCTAAGTTGGGGCCGCGCGGGAGTATTACCAATGAGCAGTTCTTC. Amino acids: CSAKLGPRGSITNEQFF.

This clonotype was seen at least ten times. Its ends do not fully match the called genes, so a read error is possible. The chain uses TRBV7-2 and TRBJ2-5; unclear D gene. The CDR3 runs 12 residues. Germline loops: CDR1 SGHTA, CDR2 FQGNSA. CDR3 amino acids: CASSLPPYSSHF. The DNA of the CDR3 is TGTGCCAGCAGCTTACCGCCCTATAGCTCTCACTTC.

There are a few counts of this clonotype. This chain uses TRBV29-1 with TRBJ2-7; D is undetermined. The CDR3 spans 12 residues. V was cut by 2 bases and J by 7 bases, with 12 bases left in between. Germline CDR1 reads SQVTM; CDR2 reads ANQGSEA. CDR3 protein: CSVELGYGEQYV. In DNA form, the CDR3 reads TGCAGCGTTGAACTCGGCTACGGGGAGCAGTACGTC.

CDR3 nucleotide sequence: TGTGCCAGCAGCTTGGATCGGGGAGCCTATGGCTACACCTTC. It encodes CASSLDRGAYGYTF. The chain links TRBV5-6 to TRBJ1-2, with D hard to call. Between the trimmed V and J ends, which lost 0 bases and 4 bases, there was a span of 10 bases. Per the germline V gene, CDR1 is SGHDT and CDR2 is YYEEEE. CDR3 length equals 14 residues.

V usage is TRBV11-3 and J usage is TRBJ2-3, with D perhaps being TRBD1 or TRBD2 (5 bases each). Germline V gene data show CDR1 as SGHNT and CDR2 as YENEEA. With 5 bases removed from V and 4 bases from J, the gap between germline ends came to 10 bases. The CDR3 is 13 amino acids. Written as DNA, the CDR3 is TGTGCCAGCAGCCCGTCGGGACCAGATACGCAGTATTTT. Translation gives CASSPSGPDTQYF.

This clonotype was seen more than once but under ten times. This chain links TRBV7-9 with TRBJ2-1; D is unresolved. The V end lost 5 bases, the J end lost 10 bases, and 6 bases lay between the germline ends. This CDR3 comprises 10 residues. Germline CDR1 is SEHNR and CDR2 is FQNEAQ (reference sequence). The CDR3 region has the DNA TGTGCCAGCAGCCGATACGAGCAGTTCTTC. It codes for CASSRYEQFF.

CDR3 in DNA: TGTGCCAGCAGCGACACTAGCTTCTCAGATACGCAGTATTTT. Translation gives CASSDTSFSDTQYF. The chain has TRBV7-3 and TRBJ2-3, with TRBD2 as a possible D gene (6 bases). Germline V lookup: CDR1 SGHTA, CDR2 FQGTGA. V shed 5 bases and J shed 4 bases, with 13 bases lying between them. CDR3 length equals 14 residues.

V usage is TRBV6-5 and J usage is TRBJ1-1; D gene uncertain. The CDR3 is 14 residues long. Per germline, CDR1 MNHEY and CDR2 SVGAGI. The V end was cut by 0 bases, the J end by 1 base, with 6 bases between. CDR3: CASSYSRSNTEAFF. The CDR3 DNA reads as TGTGCCAGCAGTTACTCGAGGTCGAACACTGAAGCTTTCTTT.

This clonotype was found a few times. The CDR3 region is CATAGTGAKREVGNEQFF. Here the CDR3 DNA reads TGTGCCACCGCCGGGACAGGGGCAAAGCGGGAGGTGGGCAATGAGCAGTTCTTC. This chain links TRBV10-3 with TRBJ2-1, with D perhaps TRBD1 (10 bases). The CDR3 loop spans 18 amino acids. Germline CDR1 is ENHRY and CDR2 is SYGVKD. V lost 10 bases to trimming and J lost 6 bases, with 31 bases between them.

This clonotype was recorded a few times. The V call is TRBV28, the J call TRBJ2-3, with D unclear. Per the germline V gene, CDR1 is MDHEN and CDR2 is SYDVKM. V was trimmed by 8 bases and J by 5 bases, leaving 20 bases between them. The CDR3 is 15 amino acids. CDR3 in amino acids: CASCPRAPILDTQYF. CDR3 DNA sequence: TGTGCCAGCTGCCCCCGGGCCCCAATCTTAGATACGCAGTATTTT.

The rearrangement links TRBV19 to TRBJ1-1; D possibly corresponds to TRBD1 (5 bases). Germline lookup yields CDR1 LNHDA and CDR2 SQIVND (reference sequence). With 2 bases removed from V and 0 bases from J, the gap between germline ends came to 13 bases. This CDR3 region has 16 residues. CDR3 region: CASSINPGTLNTEAFF. The CDR3 coding sequence is TGTGCCAGTAGTATAAATCCTGGGACTTTGAACACTGAAGCTTTCTTT.

The chain joins TRBV4-3 to TRBJ2-3; D unclear. CDR3 length: 15 residues. V was shortened by 0 bases and J by 0 bases, with 7 bases between the two germline ends. CDR1 LGHNA and CDR2 YSLEER come from the germline V gene. This chain's CDR3 is CASSQEKYSTDTQYF. As DNA, the CDR3 is TGCGCCAGCAGCCAAGAGAAGTACAGCACAGATACGCAGTATTTT.

A remark on this clonotype: A read error may account for a junction end that differs from germline. V gene TRBV4-1 combines with J gene TRBJ1-1; D not resolved. The CDR3 runs to 15 residues. CDR1 is MGHRA, CDR2 YSYEKL, per germline. CDR3 sequence: CASSQKSLGSRQALF. The CDR3 nucleotides read TGCGCCAGCAGCCAAAAAAGTCTGGGCTCCCGACAAGCTCTCTTT.

The chain is built from TRBV20-1 and TRBJ2-2, with D unresolved. Between the trimmed V and J ends, which lost 4 bases and 1 base, there was a span of 10 bases. Germline-derived CDR1 and CDR2 are DFQATT and SNEGSKA (reference sequence). This CDR3 is 14 amino acids long. CDR3 in DNA: TGCAGTGCTATCAAAGGCAAGAACACCGGGGAGCTGTTTTTT. This gives the protein CSAIKGKNTGELFF.

The rearrangement links TRBV19 to TRBJ1-3; D uncertain. Germline V gene sequence: CDR1 LNHDA, CDR2 SQIVND (reference sequence). The CDR3 is made up of 14 amino acids. Trimming removed 6 bases at V and 0 bases at J, with 9 bases between. The CDR3: CASSRQSSGNTIYF. The CDR3, as DNA: TGTGCCAGTAGCAGGCAAAGCTCTGGAAACACCATATATTTT. Full variable domain (remainder filled in from reference TRBV19 and TRBJ1-3): DGGITQSPKYLFRKEGQNVTLSCEQNLNHDAMYWYRQDPGQGLRLIYYSQIVNDFQKGDIAEGYSVSREKKESFPLTVTSAQKNPTAFYLCASSRQSSGNTIYFGEGSWLTVV.

V and J are TRBV10-3 and TRBJ2-1; D is uncertain. The CDR3 loop spans 13 amino acids. Trimming cost V 0 bases and J 8 bases, with 8 bases left between them. Germline V CDR1 and CDR2: ENHRY, SYGVKD. The CDR3 reads CAISESGIDEQFF. The CDR3 region has the DNA TGTGCCATCAGTGAGTCGGGGATCGATGAGCAGTTCTTC.